Here is one T cell receptor beta chain with its context. This entry is derived from a study of CD8 T cells in Susac syndrome. cDNA came from roughly 0.47 to 1 ug RNA primed by random hexamers. TCRdb processed the immunoSEQ multiplex PCR reads anew with MiXCR; each CDR3 protein has one entry. The table includes about 210,000 distinct CDR3 sequences, roughly 96% detected once. Germline V gene lookup returns CDR1 SGDLS and CDR2 YYNGEE. Trimming took 3 bases from V and 4 from J, leaving 14 bases between them. The CDR3 has 15 amino acids. The receptor's source is a human donor with multiple sclerosis. The sample comprised CD4+ T cells from PBMCs. The chain combines TRBV9 with TRBJ2-1, with a tentative D call TRBD1 (7 bases). CDR3 protein: CASSGQGRGYNEQFF. As DNA, the CDR3 is TGTGCCAGCAGCGGACAGGGTCGGGGGTACAATGAGCAGTTCTTC.